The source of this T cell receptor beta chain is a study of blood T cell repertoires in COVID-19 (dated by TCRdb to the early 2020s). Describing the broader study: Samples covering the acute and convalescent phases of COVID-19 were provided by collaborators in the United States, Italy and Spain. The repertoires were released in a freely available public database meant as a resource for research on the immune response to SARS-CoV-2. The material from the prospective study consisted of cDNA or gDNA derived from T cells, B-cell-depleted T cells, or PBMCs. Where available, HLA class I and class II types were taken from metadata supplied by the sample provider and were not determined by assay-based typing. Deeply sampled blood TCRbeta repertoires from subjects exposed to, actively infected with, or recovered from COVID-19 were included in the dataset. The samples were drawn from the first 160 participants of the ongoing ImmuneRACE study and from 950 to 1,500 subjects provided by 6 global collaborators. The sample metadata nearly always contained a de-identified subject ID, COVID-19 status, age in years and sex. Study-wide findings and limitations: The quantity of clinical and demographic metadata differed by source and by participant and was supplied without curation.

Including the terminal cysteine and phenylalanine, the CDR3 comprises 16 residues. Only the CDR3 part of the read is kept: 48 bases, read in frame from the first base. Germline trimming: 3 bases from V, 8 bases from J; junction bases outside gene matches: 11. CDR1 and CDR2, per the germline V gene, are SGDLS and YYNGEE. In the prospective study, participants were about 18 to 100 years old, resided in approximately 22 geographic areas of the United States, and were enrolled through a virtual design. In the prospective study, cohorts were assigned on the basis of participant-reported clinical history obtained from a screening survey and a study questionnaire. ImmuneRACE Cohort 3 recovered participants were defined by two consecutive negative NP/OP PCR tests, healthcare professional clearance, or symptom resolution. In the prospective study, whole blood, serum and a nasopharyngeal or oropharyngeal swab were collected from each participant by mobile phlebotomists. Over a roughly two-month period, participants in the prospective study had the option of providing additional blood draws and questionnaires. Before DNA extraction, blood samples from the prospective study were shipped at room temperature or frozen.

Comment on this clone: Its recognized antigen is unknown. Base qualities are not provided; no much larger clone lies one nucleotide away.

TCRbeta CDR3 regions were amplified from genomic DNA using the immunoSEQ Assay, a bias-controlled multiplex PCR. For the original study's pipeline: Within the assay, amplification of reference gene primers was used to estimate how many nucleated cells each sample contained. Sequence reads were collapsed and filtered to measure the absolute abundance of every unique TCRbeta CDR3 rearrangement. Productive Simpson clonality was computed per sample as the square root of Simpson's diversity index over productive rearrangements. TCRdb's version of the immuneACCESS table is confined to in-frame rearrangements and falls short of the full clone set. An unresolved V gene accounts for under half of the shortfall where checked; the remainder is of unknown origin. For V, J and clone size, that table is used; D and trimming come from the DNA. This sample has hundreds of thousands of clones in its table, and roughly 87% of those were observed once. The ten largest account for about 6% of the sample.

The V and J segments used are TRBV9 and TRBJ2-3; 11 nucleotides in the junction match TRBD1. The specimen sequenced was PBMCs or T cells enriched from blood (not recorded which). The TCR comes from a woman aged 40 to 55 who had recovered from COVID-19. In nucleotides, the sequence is TGTGCCAGCAGCGCCGCGGGACAGGGGGTACTGGGTACGCAGTATTTT. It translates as CASSAAGQGVLGTQYF. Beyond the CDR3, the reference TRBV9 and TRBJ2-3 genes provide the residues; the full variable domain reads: DSGVTQTPKHLITATGQRVTLRCSPRSGDLSVYWYQQSLDQGLQFLIQYYNGEERAKGNILERFSAQQFPDLHSELNLSSLELGDSALYFCASSAAGQGVLGTQYFGPGTRLTVL.